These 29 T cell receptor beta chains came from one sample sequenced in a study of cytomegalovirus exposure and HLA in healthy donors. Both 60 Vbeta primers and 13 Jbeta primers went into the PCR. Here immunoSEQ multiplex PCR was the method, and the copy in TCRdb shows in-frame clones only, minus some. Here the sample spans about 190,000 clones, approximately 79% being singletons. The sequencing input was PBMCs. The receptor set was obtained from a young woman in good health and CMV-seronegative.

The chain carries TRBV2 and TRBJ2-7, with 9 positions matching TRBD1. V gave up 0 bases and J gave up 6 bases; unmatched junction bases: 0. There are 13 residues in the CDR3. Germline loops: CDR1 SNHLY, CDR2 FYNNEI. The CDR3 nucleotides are TGTGCCAGCAGTGAAGCGGACAGGGGCGAGCAGTACTTC. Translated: CASSEADRGEQYF. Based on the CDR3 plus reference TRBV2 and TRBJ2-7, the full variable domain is EPEVTQTPSHQVTQMGQEVILRCVPISNHLYFYWYRQILGQKVEFLVSFYNNEISEKSEIFDDQFSVERPDGSNFTLKIRSTKLEDSAMYFCASSEADRGEQYFGPGTRLTVT.

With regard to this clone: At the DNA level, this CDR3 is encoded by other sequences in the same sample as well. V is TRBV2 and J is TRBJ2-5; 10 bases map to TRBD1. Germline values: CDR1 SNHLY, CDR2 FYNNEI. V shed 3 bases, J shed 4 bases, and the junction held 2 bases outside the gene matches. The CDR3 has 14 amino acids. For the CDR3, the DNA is TGTGCCAGCAGTGAGGACAGGGGGTTAGAGACCCAGTACTTC. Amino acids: CASSEDRGLETQYF.

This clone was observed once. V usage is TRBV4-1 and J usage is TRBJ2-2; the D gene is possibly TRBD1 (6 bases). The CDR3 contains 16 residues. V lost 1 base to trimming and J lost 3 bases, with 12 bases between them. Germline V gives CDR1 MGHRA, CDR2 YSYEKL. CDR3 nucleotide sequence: TGCGCCAGCAGCCAAGCCCAAGCAGGGGACACCGGGGAGCTGTTTTTT. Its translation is CASSQAQAGDTGELFF.

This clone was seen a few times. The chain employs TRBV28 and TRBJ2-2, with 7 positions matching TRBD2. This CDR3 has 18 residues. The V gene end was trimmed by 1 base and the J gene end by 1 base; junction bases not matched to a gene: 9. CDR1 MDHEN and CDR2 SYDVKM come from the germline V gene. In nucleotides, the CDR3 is TGTGCCAGCAGTTTATTGGGTTCGTGGACTAGGAACACCGGGGAGCTGTTTTTT. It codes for CASSLLGSWTRNTGELFF. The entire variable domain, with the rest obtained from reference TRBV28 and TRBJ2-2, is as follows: DVKVTQSSRYLVKRTGEKVFLECVQDMDHENMFWYRQDPGLGLRLIYFSYDVKMKEKGDIPEGYSVSREKKERFSLILESASTNQTSMYLCASSLLGSWTRNTGELFFGEGSRLTVL.

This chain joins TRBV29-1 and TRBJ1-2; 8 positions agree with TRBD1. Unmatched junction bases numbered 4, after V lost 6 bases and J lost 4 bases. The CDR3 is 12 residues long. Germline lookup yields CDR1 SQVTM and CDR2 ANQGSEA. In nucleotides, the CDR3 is TGCAGCGTGGTACAGGGGGTCTATGGCTACACCTTC. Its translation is CSVVQGVYGYTF.

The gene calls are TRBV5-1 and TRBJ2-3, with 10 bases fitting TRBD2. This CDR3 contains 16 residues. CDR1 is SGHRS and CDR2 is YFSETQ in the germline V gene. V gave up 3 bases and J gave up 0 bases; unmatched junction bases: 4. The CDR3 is CASSWSLAGSTDTQYF. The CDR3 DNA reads TGCGCCAGCAGCTGGTCACTAGCGGGGAGCACAGATACGCAGTATTTT.

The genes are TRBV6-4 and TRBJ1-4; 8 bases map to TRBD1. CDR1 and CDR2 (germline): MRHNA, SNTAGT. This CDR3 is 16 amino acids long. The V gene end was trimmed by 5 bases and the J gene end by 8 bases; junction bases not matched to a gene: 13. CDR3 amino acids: CASSQGLQGVYEKLFF. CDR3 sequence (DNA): TGTGCCAGCAGTCAGGGGCTACAGGGGGTTTACGAAAAACTGTTTTTT.

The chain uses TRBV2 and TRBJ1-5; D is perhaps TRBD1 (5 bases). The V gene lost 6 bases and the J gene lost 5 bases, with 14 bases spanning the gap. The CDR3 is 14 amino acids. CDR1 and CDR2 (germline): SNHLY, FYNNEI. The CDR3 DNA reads TGTGCCAGCAGCATGACAGCCTTTTATCAGCCCCAGCATTTT. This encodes CASSMTAFYQPQHF.

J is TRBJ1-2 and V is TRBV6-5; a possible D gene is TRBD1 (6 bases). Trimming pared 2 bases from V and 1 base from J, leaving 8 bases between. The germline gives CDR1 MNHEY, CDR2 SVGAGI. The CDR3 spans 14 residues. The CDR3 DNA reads TGTGCCAGCAGTTACGGGACAAATAACTATGGCTACACCTTC. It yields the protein CASSYGTNNYGYTF.

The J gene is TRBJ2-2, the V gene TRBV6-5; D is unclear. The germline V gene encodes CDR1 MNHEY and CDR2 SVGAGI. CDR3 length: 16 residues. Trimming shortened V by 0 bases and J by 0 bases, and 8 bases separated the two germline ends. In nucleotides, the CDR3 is TGTGCCAGCAGTTACTCGTCAACGGCGAACACCGGGGAGCTGTTTTTT. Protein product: CASSYSSTANTGELFF.

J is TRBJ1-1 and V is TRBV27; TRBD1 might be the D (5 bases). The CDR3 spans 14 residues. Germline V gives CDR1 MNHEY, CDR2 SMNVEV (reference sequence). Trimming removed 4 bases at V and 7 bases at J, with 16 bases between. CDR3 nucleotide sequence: TGTGCCAGCAGTTCCATCGGGGGAAAGGTTGAAGCTTTCTTT. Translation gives CASSSIGGKVEAFF.

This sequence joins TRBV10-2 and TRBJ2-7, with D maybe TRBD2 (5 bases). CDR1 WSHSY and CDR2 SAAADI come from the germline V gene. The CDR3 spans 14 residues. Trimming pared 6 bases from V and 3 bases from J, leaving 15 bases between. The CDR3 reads CASRGGSVIYEQYF. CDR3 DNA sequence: TGCGCCAGCAGAGGAGGATCGGTAATCTACGAGCAGTACTTC.

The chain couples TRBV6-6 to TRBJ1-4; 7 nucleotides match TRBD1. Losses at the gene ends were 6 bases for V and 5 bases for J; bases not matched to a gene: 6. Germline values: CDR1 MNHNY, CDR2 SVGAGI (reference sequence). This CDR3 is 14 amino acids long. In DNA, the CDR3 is TGTGCCAGCAGGGCCGGGACAGAGAATGAAAAACTGTTTTTT. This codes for CASRAGTENEKLFF.

The chain's CDR3 is CASSSPGLANTDTQYF. The CDR3 DNA reads TGTGCCAGCAGCTCACCGGGACTAGCGAACACAGATACGCAGTATTTT. The V call is TRBV5-6, the J call TRBJ2-3; TRBD2 matches at 10 bases. From germline, CDR1 is SGHDT and CDR2 YYEEEE. The V and J ends lost 3 bases and 2 bases, in that order; junction bases with no gene match: 6. This CDR3 has 16 residues. The full variable domain, rest sourced from reference TRBV5-6 and TRBJ2-3, is DAGVTQSPTHLIKTRGQQVTLRCSPKSGHDTVSWYQQALGQGPQFIFQYYEEEERQRGNFPDRFSGHQFPNYSSELNVNALLLGDSALYLCASSSPGLANTDTQYFGPGTRLTVL.

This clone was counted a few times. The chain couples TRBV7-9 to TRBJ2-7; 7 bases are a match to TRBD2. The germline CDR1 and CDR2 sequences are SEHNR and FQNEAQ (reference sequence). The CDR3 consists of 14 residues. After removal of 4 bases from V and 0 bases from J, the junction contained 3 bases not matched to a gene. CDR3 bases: TGTGCCAGCAGCTCCAGCGGGGTCTCCTACGAGCAGTACTTC. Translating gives CASSSSGVSYEQYF.

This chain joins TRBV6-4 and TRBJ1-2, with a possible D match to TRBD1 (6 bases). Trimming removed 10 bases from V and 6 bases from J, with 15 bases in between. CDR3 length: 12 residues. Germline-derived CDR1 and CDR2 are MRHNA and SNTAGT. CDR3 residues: CAIPEGVHGYTF. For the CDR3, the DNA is TGTGCCATCCCCGAGGGGGTCCATGGCTACACCTTC.

The CDR3 nucleotides are TGTGCCAGCAGCTCAGACAGGCGCCCTGAGGAATATGGCTACACCTTC. Its protein is CASSSDRRPEEYGYTF. J is TRBJ1-2 and V is TRBV7-3; perhaps TRBD1 as D (6 bases). Germline CDR1 and CDR2: SGHTA and FQGTGA. V shed 4 bases and J shed 5 bases, with 20 bases lying between them. The CDR3 covers 16 residues. The variable domain in full, with the rest retrieved from reference TRBV7-3 and TRBJ1-2, is GAGVSQTPSNKVTEKGKYVELRCDPISGHTALYWYRQSLGQGPEFLIYFQGTGAADDSGLPNDRFFAVRPEGSVSTLKIQRTERGDSAVYLCASSSDRRPEEYGYTFGSGTRLTVV.

The DNA of the CDR3 is TGTGCCAGCAGCTTAGCAGCGGGAGTGGGGAATGAGCAGTTCTTC. It codes for CASSLAAGVGNEQFF. V is TRBV11-3 and J is TRBJ2-1; 8 positions agree with TRBD2. The length of the CDR3 is 15 residues. V lost 1 base and J lost 7; bases outside the gene matches: 6. Germline CDR1 and CDR2: SGHNT and YENEEA.

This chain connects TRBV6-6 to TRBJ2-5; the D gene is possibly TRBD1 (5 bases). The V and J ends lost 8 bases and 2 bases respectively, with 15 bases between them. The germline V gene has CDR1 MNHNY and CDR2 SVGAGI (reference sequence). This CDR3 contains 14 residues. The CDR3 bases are TGTGCCAGCGGGGAAGGACACTTACAAGAGACCCAGTACTTC. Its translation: CASGEGHLQETQYF.

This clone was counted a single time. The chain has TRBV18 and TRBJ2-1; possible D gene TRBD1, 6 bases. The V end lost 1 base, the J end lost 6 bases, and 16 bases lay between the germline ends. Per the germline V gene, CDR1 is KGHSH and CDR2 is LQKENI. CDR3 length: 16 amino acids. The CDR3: CASSPQPGQFSNEQFF. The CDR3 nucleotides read TGTGCCAGCTCACCACAGCCGGGACAATTCAGCAATGAGCAGTTCTTC.

As DNA, the CDR3 is TGTGCCAGTAGTATCAGACAGGTCGCCGATCAGCCCCAGCATTTT. It yields the protein CASSIRQVADQPQHF. This rearrangement joins TRBV19 to TRBJ1-5; D might be TRBD1 (6 bases). Trimming removed 3 bases at V and 5 bases at J, with 14 bases between. CDR3 length equals 15 residues. Germline lookup yields CDR1 LNHDA and CDR2 SQIVND (reference sequence).

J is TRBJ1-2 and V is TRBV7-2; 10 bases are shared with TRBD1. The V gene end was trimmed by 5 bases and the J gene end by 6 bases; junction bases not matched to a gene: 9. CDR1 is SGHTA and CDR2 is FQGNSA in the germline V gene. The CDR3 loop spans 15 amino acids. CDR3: CASSQRDRGFHGYTF. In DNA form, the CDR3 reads TGTGCCAGCAGCCAGAGGGACAGGGGTTTTCATGGCTACACCTTC.

In DNA, the CDR3 is TGTGCCAGCAGTCAGGGTCTCGGTCAGCCCCAGCATTTT. This sequence encodes CASSQGLGQPQHF. This chain links TRBV28 with TRBJ1-5; D might be TRBD1 (5 bases). Germline loops: CDR1 MDHEN, CDR2 SYDVKM. Trimming pared 5 bases from V and 6 bases from J, leaving 11 bases between. This CDR3 comprises 13 residues.

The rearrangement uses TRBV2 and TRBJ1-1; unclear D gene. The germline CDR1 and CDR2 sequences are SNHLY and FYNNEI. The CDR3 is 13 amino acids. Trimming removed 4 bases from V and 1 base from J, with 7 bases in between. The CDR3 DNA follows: TGTGCCAGCAGTGGGGGAGCGAACACTGAAGCTTTCTTT. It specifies CASSGGANTEAFF.

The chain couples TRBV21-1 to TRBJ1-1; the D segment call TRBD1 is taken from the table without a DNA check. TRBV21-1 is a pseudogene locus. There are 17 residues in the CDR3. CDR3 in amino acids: CASSKVIEGDRATEAFF. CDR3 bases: TGTGCCAGCAGCAAAGTAATAGAAGGAGACAGGGCCACTGAAGCTTTCTTT.

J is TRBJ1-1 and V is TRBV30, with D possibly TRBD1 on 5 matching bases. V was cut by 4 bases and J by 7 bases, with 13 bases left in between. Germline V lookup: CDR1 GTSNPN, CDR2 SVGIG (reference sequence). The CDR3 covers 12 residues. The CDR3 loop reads CAWNGAADEAFF. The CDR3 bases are TGTGCCTGGAATGGGGCGGCCGATGAAGCTTTCTTT.

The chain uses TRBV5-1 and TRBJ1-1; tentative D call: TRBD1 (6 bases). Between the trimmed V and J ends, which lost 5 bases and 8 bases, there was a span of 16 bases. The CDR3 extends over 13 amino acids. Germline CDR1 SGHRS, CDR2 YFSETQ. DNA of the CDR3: TGCGCCAGCAGACTTGTGGGGGCAGTCGAAGCTTTCTTT. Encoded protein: CASRLVGAVEAFF.

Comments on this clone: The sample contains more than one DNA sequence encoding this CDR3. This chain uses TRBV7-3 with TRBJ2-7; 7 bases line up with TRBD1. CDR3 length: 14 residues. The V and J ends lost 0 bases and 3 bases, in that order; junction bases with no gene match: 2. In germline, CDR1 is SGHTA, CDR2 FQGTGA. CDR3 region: CASSLTRDSYEQYF. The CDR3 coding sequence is TGTGCCAGCAGCTTAACGAGGGACAGCTACGAGCAGTACTTC.

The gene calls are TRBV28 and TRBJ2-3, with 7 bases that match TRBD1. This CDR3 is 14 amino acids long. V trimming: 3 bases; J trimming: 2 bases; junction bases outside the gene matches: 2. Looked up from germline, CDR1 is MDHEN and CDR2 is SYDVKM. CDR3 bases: TGTGCCAGCAGTTTTGACAGGGCCACAGATACGCAGTATTTT. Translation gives CASSFDRATDTQYF.